The source of this T cell receptor beta chain is a study of CD4 and CD8 cells across lung adenocarcinoma regions. The patients had localized lung adenocarcinoma, a non-small cell subtype. Per germline, CDR1 MGHRA and CDR2 YSYEKL. The trim removed 1 base at V and 5 bases at J, leaving 10 bases unmatched. This CDR3 region has 17 residues. This clonotype is medium-sized (0.01 to 0.1%) in the sample. A single record per CDR3 protein comes from TCRdb applying MiXCR to the PCR reads. Of some 10,000 distinct CDR3 sequences listed, 50% are singletons. This TCR came from a female donor with lung adenocarcinoma. The CD4 and CD8 labels of this study may be unreliable. This rearrangement joins TRBV4-1 to TRBJ2-1; 8 positions match TRBD2. The sample comprised CD8+ T cells from the margin of a lung tumor. The CDR3 spells CASSQGQLAASNNEQFF. CDR3 sequence (DNA): TGCGCCAGCAGCCAAGGCCAACTAGCGGCGAGCAACAATGAGCAGTTCTTC.